This T cell receptor beta chain was recovered during a study of T cell responses to AZD1222 COVID-19 vaccine. Overall study findings and caveats: Targeting of unmutated variant regions was reportedly seen in nearly half of spike-specific TCRs.

Measured with immunoSEQ multiplex PCR; TCRdb has only the in-frame clones, and not every one. Of approximately 140,000 clones listed, about 90% are singletons. This CDR3 has 14 amino acids. Germline values: CDR1 SGDLS, CDR2 YYNGEE. The germline V and J ends were trimmed by 3 bases and 2 bases, with 10 bases remaining between them. Concerning this clone itself: Its antigen remains unidentified.

This TCR was recovered from an adult who received the MenACWY meningococcal vaccine as a control. V gene TRBV9 combines with J gene TRBJ2-3; D could derive from TRBD1 or TRBD2 (5 bases each). The sample was peripheral blood, taken 28 days after the second dose of the MenACWY control vaccine. CDR3 DNA sequence: TGTGCCAGCAGCGCCCGGGACGTCACAGATACGCAGTATTTT. Protein product: CASSARDVTDTQYF.